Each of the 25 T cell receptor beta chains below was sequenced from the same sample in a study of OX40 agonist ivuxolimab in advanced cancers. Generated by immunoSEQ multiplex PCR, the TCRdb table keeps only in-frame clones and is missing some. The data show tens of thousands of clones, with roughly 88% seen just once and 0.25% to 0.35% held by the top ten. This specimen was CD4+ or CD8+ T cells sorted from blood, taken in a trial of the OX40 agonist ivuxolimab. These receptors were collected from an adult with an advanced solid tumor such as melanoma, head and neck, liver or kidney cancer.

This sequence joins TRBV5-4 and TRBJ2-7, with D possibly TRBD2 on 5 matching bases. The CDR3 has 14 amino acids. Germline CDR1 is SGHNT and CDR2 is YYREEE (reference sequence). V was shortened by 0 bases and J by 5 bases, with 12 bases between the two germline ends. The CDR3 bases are TGTGCCAGCAGCTTGGACAGTGGACTTCACGAGCAGTACGTC. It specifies CASSLDSGLHEQYV.

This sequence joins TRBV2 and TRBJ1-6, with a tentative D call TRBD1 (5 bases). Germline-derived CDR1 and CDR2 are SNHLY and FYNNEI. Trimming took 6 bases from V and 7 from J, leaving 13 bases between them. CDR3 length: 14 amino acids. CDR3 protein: CASRPGAMNSPLHF. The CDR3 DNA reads TGTGCCAGCAGACCCGGGGCGATGAATTCACCCCTCCACTTT.

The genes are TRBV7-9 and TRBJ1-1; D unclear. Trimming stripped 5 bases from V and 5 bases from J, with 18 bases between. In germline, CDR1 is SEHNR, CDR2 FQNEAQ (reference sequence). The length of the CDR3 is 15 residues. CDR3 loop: CASSPRIGRPTEAFF. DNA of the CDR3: TGTGCCAGCAGCCCTAGAATCGGAAGGCCGACTGAAGCTTTCTTT.

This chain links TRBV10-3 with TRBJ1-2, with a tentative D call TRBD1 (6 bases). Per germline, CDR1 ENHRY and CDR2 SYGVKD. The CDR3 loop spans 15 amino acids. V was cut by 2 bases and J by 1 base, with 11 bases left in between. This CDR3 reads CAISEKARGNYGYTF. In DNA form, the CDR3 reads TGTGCCATCAGTGAGAAGGCCAGGGGTAACTATGGCTACACCTTC.

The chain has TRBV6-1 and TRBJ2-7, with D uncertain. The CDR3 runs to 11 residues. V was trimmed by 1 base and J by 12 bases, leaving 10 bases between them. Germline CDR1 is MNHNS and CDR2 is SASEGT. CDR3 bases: TGTGCCAGCAGTGAAGGGTCCCGGAGGTACTTC. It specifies CASSEGSRRYF.

The CDR3 DNA reads as TGTGCCAGTACCGAAGGGGGATGGGTATATGGCTACACCTTC. It yields the protein CASTEGGWVYGYTF. J is TRBJ1-2 and V is TRBV19; weak D call: TRBD1 (6 bases). The CDR3 has 14 amino acids. Between the trimmed V and J ends, which lost 7 bases and 5 bases, there was a span of 17 bases. Germline-derived CDR1 and CDR2 are LNHDA and SQIVND (reference sequence).

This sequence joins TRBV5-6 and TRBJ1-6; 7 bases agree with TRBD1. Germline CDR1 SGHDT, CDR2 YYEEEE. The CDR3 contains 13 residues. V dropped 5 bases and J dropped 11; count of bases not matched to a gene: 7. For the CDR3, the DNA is TGTGCCAGCAGGTACAGGGGAGGAACACCCCTCCACTTT. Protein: CASRYRGGTPLHF.

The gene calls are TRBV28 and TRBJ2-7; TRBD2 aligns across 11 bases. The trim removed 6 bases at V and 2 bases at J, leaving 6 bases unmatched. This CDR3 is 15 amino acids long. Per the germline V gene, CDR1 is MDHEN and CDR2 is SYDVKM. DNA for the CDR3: TGTGCCAGCAGGCGAGAGACTAGCGGGGCCTACGAGCAGTACGTC. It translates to CASRRETSGAYEQYV.

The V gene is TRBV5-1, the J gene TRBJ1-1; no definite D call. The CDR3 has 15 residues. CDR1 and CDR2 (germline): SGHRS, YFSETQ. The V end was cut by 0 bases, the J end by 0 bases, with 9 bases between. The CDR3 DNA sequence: TGCGCCAGCAGCTTGGGGGCAGACCTGAACACTGAAGCTTTCTTT. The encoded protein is CASSLGADLNTEAFF.

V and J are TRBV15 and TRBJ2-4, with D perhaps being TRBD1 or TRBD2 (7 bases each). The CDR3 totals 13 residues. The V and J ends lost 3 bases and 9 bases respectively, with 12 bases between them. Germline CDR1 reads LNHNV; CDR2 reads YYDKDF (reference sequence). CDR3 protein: CATSSAGGVIQYF. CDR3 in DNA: TGTGCCACCAGCAGCGCAGGGGGGGTCATTCAGTACTTC.

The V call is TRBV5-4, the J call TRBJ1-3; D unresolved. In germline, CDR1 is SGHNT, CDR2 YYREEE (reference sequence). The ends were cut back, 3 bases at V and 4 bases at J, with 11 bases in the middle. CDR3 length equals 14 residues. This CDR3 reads CASSSAVKGNTIYF. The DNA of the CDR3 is TGTGCCAGCAGCTCGGCGGTGAAGGGAAACACCATATATTTT.

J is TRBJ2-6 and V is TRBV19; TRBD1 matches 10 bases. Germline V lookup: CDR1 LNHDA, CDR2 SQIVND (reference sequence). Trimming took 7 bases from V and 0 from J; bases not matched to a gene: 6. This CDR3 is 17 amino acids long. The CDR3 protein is CASTVDRGGSGANVLTF. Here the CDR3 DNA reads TGTGCCAGTACCGTGGACAGGGGGGGCTCTGGGGCCAACGTCCTGACTTTC.

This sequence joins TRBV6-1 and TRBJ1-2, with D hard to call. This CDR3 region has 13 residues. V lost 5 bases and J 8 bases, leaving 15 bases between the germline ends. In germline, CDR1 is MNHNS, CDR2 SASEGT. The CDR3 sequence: CASSSYGTEGYTF. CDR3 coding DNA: TGTGCCAGCAGTTCTTATGGAACGGAAGGCTACACCTTC.

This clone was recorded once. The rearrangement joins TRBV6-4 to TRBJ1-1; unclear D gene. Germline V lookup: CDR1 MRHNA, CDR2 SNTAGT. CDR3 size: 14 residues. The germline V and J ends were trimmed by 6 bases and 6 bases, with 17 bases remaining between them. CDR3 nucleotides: TGTGCCAGCAGGGCGCTCGAGGGAGGCTCTGAAGCTTTCTTT. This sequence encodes CASRALEGGSEAFF.

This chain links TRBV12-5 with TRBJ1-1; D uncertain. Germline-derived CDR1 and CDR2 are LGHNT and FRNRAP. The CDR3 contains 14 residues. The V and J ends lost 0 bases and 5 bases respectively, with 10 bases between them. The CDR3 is CASGLVHGTTEAFF. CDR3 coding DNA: TGTGCTAGTGGTTTGGTACACGGAACGACTGAAGCTTTCTTT.

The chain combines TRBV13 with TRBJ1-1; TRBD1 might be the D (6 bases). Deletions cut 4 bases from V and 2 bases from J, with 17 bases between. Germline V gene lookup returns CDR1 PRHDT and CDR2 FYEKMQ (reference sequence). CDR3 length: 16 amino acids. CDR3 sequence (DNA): TGTGCCAGCAGCTATCCCAGGGGAACGATAAACACTGAAGCTTTCTTT. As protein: CASSYPRGTINTEAFF.

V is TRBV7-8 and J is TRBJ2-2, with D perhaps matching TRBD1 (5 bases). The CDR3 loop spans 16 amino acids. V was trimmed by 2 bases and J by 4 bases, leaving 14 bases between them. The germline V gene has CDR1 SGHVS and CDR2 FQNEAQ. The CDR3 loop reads CASSLQSQGSTGELFF. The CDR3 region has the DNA TGTGCCAGCAGCTTACAGTCCCAGGGTAGCACCGGGGAGCTGTTTTTT.

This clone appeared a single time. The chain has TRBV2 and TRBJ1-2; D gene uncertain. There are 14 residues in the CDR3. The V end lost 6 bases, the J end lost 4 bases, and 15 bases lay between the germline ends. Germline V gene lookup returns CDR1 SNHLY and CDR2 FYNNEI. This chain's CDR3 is CASSGHWKSYGYTF. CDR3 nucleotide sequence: TGTGCCAGCAGCGGGCATTGGAAAAGCTATGGCTACACCTTC.

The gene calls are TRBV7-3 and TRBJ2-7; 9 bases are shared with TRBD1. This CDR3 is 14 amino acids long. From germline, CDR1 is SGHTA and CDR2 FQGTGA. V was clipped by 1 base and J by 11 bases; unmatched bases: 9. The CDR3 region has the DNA TGTGCCAGCAGCTTAATTGGGACAGGGAGTCCGAAGTACTTC. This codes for CASSLIGTGSPKYF.

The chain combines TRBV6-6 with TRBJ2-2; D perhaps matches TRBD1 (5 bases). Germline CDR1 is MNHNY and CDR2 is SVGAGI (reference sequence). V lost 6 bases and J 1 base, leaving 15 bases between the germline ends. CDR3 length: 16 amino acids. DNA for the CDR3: TGTGCCAGCAGAAAGGGTGGGGCGGAGAACACCGGGGAGCTGTTTTTT. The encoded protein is CASRKGGAENTGELFF.

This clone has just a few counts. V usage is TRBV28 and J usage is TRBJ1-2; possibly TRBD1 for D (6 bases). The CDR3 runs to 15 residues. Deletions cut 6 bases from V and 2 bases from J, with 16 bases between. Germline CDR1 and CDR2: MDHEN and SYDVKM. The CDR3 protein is CASSQDSGTNYGYTF. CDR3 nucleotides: TGTGCCAGCAGCCAAGATTCCGGGACAAACTATGGCTACACCTTC.

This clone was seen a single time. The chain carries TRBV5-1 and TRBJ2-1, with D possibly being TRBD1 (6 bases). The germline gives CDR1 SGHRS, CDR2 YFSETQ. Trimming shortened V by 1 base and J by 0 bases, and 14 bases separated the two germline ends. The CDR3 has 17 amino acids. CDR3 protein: CASSLYSQGYSYNEQFF. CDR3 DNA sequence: TGCGCCAGCAGCTTGTACTCACAGGGCTACTCCTACAATGAGCAGTTCTTC.

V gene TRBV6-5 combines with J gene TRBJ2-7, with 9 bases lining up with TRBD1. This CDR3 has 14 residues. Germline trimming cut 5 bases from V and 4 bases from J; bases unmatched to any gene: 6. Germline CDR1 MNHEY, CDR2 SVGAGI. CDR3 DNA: TGTGCCAGCAGTACCGTACAGGGGGCATACGAGCAGTACGTC. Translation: CASSTVQGAYEQYV.

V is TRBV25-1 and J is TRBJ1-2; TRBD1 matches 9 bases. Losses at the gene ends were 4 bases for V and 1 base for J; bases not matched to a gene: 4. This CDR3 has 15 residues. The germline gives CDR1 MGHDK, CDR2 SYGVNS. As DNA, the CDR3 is TGTGCCAGCAGTGGTGGACAGGGGCTTAACTATGGCTACACCTTC. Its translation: CASSGGQGLNYGYTF.

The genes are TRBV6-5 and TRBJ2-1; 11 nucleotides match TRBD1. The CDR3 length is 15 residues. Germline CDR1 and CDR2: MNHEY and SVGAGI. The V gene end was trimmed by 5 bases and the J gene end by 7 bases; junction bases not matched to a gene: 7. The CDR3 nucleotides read TGTGCCAGCAGTGCCTACGGGACAGGGGGGAATGAGCAGTTCTTC. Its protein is CASSAYGTGGNEQFF.